A single sample gave rise to the 31 T cell receptor beta chains below, sequenced in a study of T cells in Graves' hyperthyroidism and ophthalmopathy. Amplified TCR beta CDR3 regions came from RNA transcripts. Using the HTBI primer set, a first-round RT-PCR was run on the TCR CDR3. TCRdb reanalysed the multiplex PCR reads using MiXCR and keeps one entry per CDR3 protein. Of a few hundred thousand distinct CDR3 sequences in the sample, 35% to 55% are singletons; the top ten hold around 7.7%. The sample taken for sequencing was peripheral blood or thyroid tissue (not recorded which). The receptors stem from a young woman with Graves' hyperthyroidism.

This clonotype was seen only a few times. The genes are TRBV24-1 and TRBJ2-7; 7 nucleotides align to TRBD1. The V gene's germline CDR1 is KGHDR and CDR2 SFDVKD. Trimming took 9 bases from V and 1 from J; bases not matched to a gene: 2. This CDR3 has 12 amino acids. The CDR3 here is CATSDRSYEQYF. As DNA, the CDR3 is TGTGCCACCTCGGACAGGTCCTACGAGCAGTACTTC.

Only a few counts were recorded for this clonotype. The rearrangement links TRBV7-9 to TRBJ2-7; the D is unclear. Trimming cost V 1 base and J 6 bases, with 10 bases left between them. Germline V gives CDR1 SEHNR, CDR2 FQNEAQ (reference sequence). The CDR3 runs to 13 residues. For the CDR3, the DNA is TGTGCCAGCAGCTTAGTTCCGGAATGCGAGCAGTACTTC. Translated, it gives CASSLVPECEQYF.

The chain has TRBV29-1 and TRBJ2-7, with D tentatively TRBD2 (6 bases). The germline V gene encodes CDR1 SQVTM and CDR2 ANQGSEA. The CDR3 runs 16 residues. V was pared by 6 bases and J by 0 bases, with 21 bases between. In DNA form, the CDR3 reads TGCAGCGTGAGTGGGCTAGCGCGAAGTGTCTCCTACGAGCAGTACTTC. As protein: CSVSGLARSVSYEQYF.

The V call is TRBV19, the J call TRBJ1-4; 8 nucleotides line up with TRBD1. CDR1 and CDR2 (germline): LNHDA, SQIVND (reference sequence). The CDR3 contains 16 residues. After removal of 6 bases from V and 8 bases from J, the junction contained 14 bases not matched to a gene. DNA of the CDR3: TGTGCCAGTAGGCACAGGGGGGAGGACACTGAAGAAAAACTGTTTTTT. This encodes CASRHRGEDTEEKLFF.

The chain couples TRBV7-2 to TRBJ1-1; D possibly corresponds to TRBD1 (6 bases). This CDR3 spans 15 amino acids. Germline V gene lookup returns CDR1 SGHTA and CDR2 FQGNSA. The V gene lost 6 bases and the J gene lost 10 bases, with 24 bases spanning the gap. The CDR3 region has the DNA TGTGCCAGCAGTGATCAGGGGCAGCGAGTAGTGGGAGCTTTCTTT. Its protein is CASSDQGQRVVGAFF.

The V gene is TRBV10-3, the J gene TRBJ2-1, with 8 bases lining up with TRBD2. Trimming removed 2 bases from V and 12 bases from J; junction bases left unmatched: 9. This CDR3 is built from 14 residues. CDR1 ENHRY and CDR2 SYGVKD come from the germline V gene. CDR3 nucleotide sequence: TGTGCCATCAGTGAGGGGACTAGTAGTCTTGTGCAGTTCTTC. Translated, it gives CAISEGTSSLVQFF.

This clonotype was observed once. V usage is TRBV29-1 and J usage is TRBJ2-5, with 7 bases identical to TRBD2. The germline CDR1 and CDR2 sequences are SQVTM and ANQGSEA. The CDR3 totals 14 residues. Losses at the gene ends were 8 bases for V and 3 bases for J; bases not matched to a gene: 12. The CDR3 nucleotides are TGCAGCTTAGATAGAGGACTAGGAAAAGAGACCCAGTACTTC. Protein: CSLDRGLGKETQYF. The whole variable domain, filled in from reference TRBV29-1 and TRBJ2-5, reads SAVISQKPSRDICQRGTSLTIQCQVDSQVTMMFWYRQQPGQSLTLIATANQGSEATYESGFVIDKFPISRPNLTFSTLTVSNMSPEDSSIYLCSLDRGLGKETQYFGPGTRLLVL.

This clonotype was seen many times. The genes are TRBV4-1 and TRBJ2-2; 10 positions agree with TRBD2. Germline V gives CDR1 MGHRA, CDR2 YSYEKL. The trim removed 4 bases at V and 7 bases at J, leaving 3 bases unmatched. This CDR3 spans 14 amino acids. The DNA of the CDR3 is TGCGCCAGCAGCCCCCGGACTAGCGGCGGGGAGCTGTTTTTT. The encoded protein is CASSPRTSGGELFF.

This clonotype was counted a few times. The CDR3 here is CASSLGQPQYF. CDR3 DNA: TGTGCCAGCAGTTTGGGGCAGCCCCAGTACTTC. The chain combines TRBV12-3 or TRBV12-4 with TRBJ2-5, with D maybe TRBD1 (5 bases). V was shortened by 3 bases and J by 9 bases, with 8 bases between the two germline ends. The CDR3 consists of 11 residues.

This clonotype was counted many times. This chain connects TRBV30 to TRBJ2-7; D perhaps matches TRBD1 (5 bases). The V gene lost 4 bases and the J gene lost 2 bases, with 12 bases spanning the gap. Germline CDR1 is GTSNPN and CDR2 is SVGIG (reference sequence). The CDR3 runs 13 residues. In DNA, the CDR3 is TGTGCCTGGACCAGGGATCCAACCTACGAGCAGTACTTC. As protein: CAWTRDPTYEQYF. The full variable domain, with the rest looked up from reference TRBV30 and TRBJ2-7, is SQTIHQWPATLVQPVGSPLSLECTVEGTSNPNLYWYRQAAGRGLQLLFYSVGIGQISSEVPQNLSASRPQDRQFILSSKKLLLSDSGFYLCAWTRDPTYEQYFGPGTRLTVT.

Many counts were recorded for this clonotype. The CDR3 loop is CASSRGTPNTEAFF. CDR3 in DNA: TGTGCCAGTAGTAGGGGGACCCCAAACACTGAAGCTTTCTTT. The V gene is TRBV19, the J gene TRBJ1-1; a possible D gene is TRBD1 (5 bases). Trimming took 4 bases from V and 2 from J, leaving 11 bases between them. Germline V gives CDR1 LNHDA, CDR2 SQIVND (reference sequence). The CDR3 sequence is 14 residues long.

The J gene is TRBJ2-6, the V gene TRBV7-2; D gene unclear. The CDR3 runs 14 residues. Germline V gene data show CDR1 as SGHTA and CDR2 as FQGNSA. The V end was cut by 1 base, the J end by 5 bases, with 6 bases between. The CDR3 sequence: CASSLGLRANVLTF. The CDR3 nucleotides read TGTGCCAGCAGCTTAGGTCTGCGGGCCAACGTCCTGACTTTC.

This clonotype came up many times. The chain links TRBV5-1 to TRBJ2-5; TRBD2 matches at 10 bases. After removal of 2 bases from V and 5 bases from J, the junction contained 6 bases not matched to a gene. CDR3 length: 15 residues. In germline, CDR1 is SGHRS, CDR2 YFSETQ. The CDR3 loop is CASSFLAGDQETQYF. The CDR3 DNA sequence: TGCGCCAGCAGCTTTCTAGCGGGAGATCAGGAGACCCAGTACTTC. Drawing the rest from reference TRBV5-1 and TRBJ2-5, the complete variable domain is KAGVTQTPRYLIKTRGQQVTLSCSPISGHRSVSWYQQTPGQGLQFLFEYFSETQRNKGNFPGRFSGRQFSNSRSEMNVSTLELGDSALYLCASSFLAGDQETQYFGPGTRLLVL.

The sample holds many counts of this clonotype. The genes are TRBV5-8 and TRBJ2-7; D remains unclear. Trimming removed 1 base at V and 4 bases at J, with 6 bases between. Germline CDR1 SGHTS, CDR2 YDEGEE. The CDR3 is made up of 12 amino acids. CDR3 nucleotide sequence: TGTGCCAGCAGCTTGCCCTTATACGAGCAGTACTTC. Residues: CASSLPLYEQYF.

A single count supports this clonotype. V is TRBV9 and J is TRBJ1-4; D is undetermined. This CDR3 contains 16 residues. Trimming pared 4 bases from V and 2 bases from J, leaving 15 bases between. The germline CDR1 and CDR2 sequences are SGDLS and YYNGEE. Here the CDR3 DNA reads TGTGCCAGCAGCTATCACCCCTGGGCCACTAATGAAAAACTGTTTTTT. Its translation: CASSYHPWATNEKLFF. The entire variable domain, with the rest obtained from reference TRBV9 and TRBJ1-4, is as follows: DSGVTQTPKHLITATGQRVTLRCSPRSGDLSVYWYQQSLDQGLQFLIQYYNGEERAKGNILERFSAQQFPDLHSELNLSSLELGDSALYFCASSYHPWATNEKLFFGSGTQLSVL.

The chain recombines TRBV20-1 with TRBJ2-2, with 7 bases matching TRBD1. With the DNA end fitting TRBJ2-3 better, the J assignment may be wrong. Germline V lookup: CDR1 DFQATT, CDR2 SNEGSKA (reference sequence). The CDR3 runs to 12 residues. The CDR3 DNA is TGCAGTGCCGAGGGACAGACAGATACGCAGTATTTT. Its translation: CSAEGQTDTQYF.

To note about this clonotype: A junction boundary mismatches the germline segment, possibly from a read error. The rearrangement uses TRBV5-1 and TRBJ2-2, with 7 bases matching TRBD1. CDR3 length: 15 residues. Germline CDR1 and CDR2: SGHRS and YFSETQ. CDR3 protein: CASVLGTGDTGEPFF. The CDR3 bases are TGCGCCAGCGTCTTGGGCACAGGGGACACCGGGGAGCCGTTTTTT.

The V and J genes are TRBV4-1 and TRBJ2-5, with D unresolved. The J call is doubtful: the DNA matches TRBJ2-1 better. The germline gives CDR1 MGHRA, CDR2 YSYEKL. The CDR3 is 14 residues long. The CDR3 protein is CASSPRNNYNEQFF. The CDR3 DNA sequence: TGCGCCAGCAGCCCAAGGAACAATTACAATGAGCAGTTCTTC.

Regarding this clonotype: The junction differs from germline at one of its ends, possibly a read error. The chain carries TRBV7-9 and TRBJ1-2; possibly TRBD1 for D (5 bases). Germline V gene lookup returns CDR1 SEHNR and CDR2 FQNEAQ (reference sequence). CDR3 length: 14 amino acids. The CDR3 sequence: CASSQAGGDYGNTF. CDR3 coding DNA: TGTGCCAGCAGCCAAGCGGGAGGGGACTATGGCAACACCTTC. The full variable domain, in which reference TRBV7-9 and TRBJ1-2 provide the parts outside the CDR3, is DTGVSQNPRHKITKRGQNVTFRCDPISEHNRLYWYRQTLGQGPEFLTYFQNEAQLEKSRLLSDRFSAERPKGSFSTLEIQRTEQGDSAMYLCASSQAGGDYGNTFGSGTRLTVV.

This clonotype was counted at least ten times. The genes are TRBV10-2 and TRBJ1-5, with 9 bases that match TRBD1. V shed 6 bases and J 11 bases; nucleotides not matched to a gene: 14. This CDR3 is 15 amino acids long. Looked up from germline, CDR1 is WSHSY and CDR2 is SAAADI. CDR3 residues: CASRQTGTGLPAQHF. CDR3 DNA sequence: TGCGCCAGCAGGCAGACCGGGACAGGGCTTCCAGCCCAGCATTTT.

This chain links TRBV29-1 with TRBJ1-2; tentatively, D is TRBD1 (5 bases). Trimming shortened V by 4 bases and J by 4 bases, and 10 bases separated the two germline ends. This CDR3 has 12 amino acids. Germline V gene lookup returns CDR1 SQVTM and CDR2 ANQGSEA. The CDR3 here is CSVGGGIYGYTF. CDR3 nucleotide sequence: TGCAGCGTTGGGGGGGGGATCTATGGCTACACCTTC.

This clonotype has at least ten counts. The chain recombines TRBV7-9 with TRBJ2-2; perhaps TRBD2 as D (5 bases). Deletions cut 3 bases from V and 7 bases from J, with 12 bases between. Germline values: CDR1 SEHNR, CDR2 FQNEAQ (reference sequence). The CDR3 sequence is 14 residues long. The CDR3, as DNA: TGTGCCAGCAGCTTTGCCGAGGGTGTCGGGGAGCTGTTTTTT. This sequence encodes CASSFAEGVGELFF.

This clonotype was observed many times. The DNA for the CDR3 is TGCAGTGCTAGAGTGCCGGGTTCCTACGAGCAGTACTTC. Amino acids: CSARVPGSYEQYF. This chain uses TRBV20-1 with TRBJ2-7; no clear D. Trimming left V 1 base short and J 1 base short, with 8 bases between. Germline assignment: CDR1 DFQATT and CDR2 SNEGSKA (reference sequence). There are 13 residues in the CDR3.

V and J are TRBV19 and TRBJ1-4; D gene uncertain. Germline V gene data show CDR1 as LNHDA and CDR2 as SQIVND (reference sequence). CDR3 length: 16 residues. Trimming took 5 bases from V and 0 from J, leaving 13 bases between them. The CDR3 loop reads CASSVDPQATNEKLFF. CDR3 DNA: TGTGCCAGTAGTGTCGACCCGCAGGCAACTAATGAAAAACTGTTTTTT.

This clonotype showed up many times. The chain links TRBV7-6 to TRBJ2-2; D is ambiguous. The V gene's germline CDR1 is SGHVS and CDR2 FNYEAQ. V lost 1 base and J lost 7, with 10 bases in between. The CDR3 length is 14 residues. The DNA of the CDR3 is TGTGCCAGCAGCTTAGGGGCAGGAGTCGGGGAGCTGTTTTTT. Protein: CASSLGAGVGELFF. The full variable domain, completed using reference TRBV7-6 and TRBJ2-2, is GAGVSQSPRYKVTKRGQDVALRCDPISGHVSLYWYRQALGQGPEFLTYFNYEAQQDKSGLPNDRFSAERPEGSISTLTIQRTEQRDSAMYRCASSLGAGVGELFFGEGSRLTVL.

The V and J genes are TRBV6-5 and TRBJ2-2; TRBD2 matches at 8 bases. V was pared by 2 bases and J by 4 bases, with 3 bases of the junction left unmatched. The length of the CDR3 is 15 residues. Germline-derived CDR1 and CDR2 are MNHEY and SVGAGI. The CDR3 protein is CASSYRGGSTGELFF. The CDR3 bases are TGTGCCAGCAGTTACCGGGGGGGGTCCACCGGGGAGCTGTTTTTT.

The chain has TRBV11-1 and TRBJ2-7; 10 bases agree with TRBD2. J lost 4 bases, V lost 5 bases, and 5 bases had no gene match. In germline, CDR1 is SGHAT, CDR2 FQDESV (reference sequence). The CDR3 contains 14 residues. CDR3 sequence: CASSKLAGSYEQYF. CDR3 in DNA: TGTGCCAGCAGCAAACTAGCGGGATCGTACGAGCAGTACTTC. The full variable domain, in which reference TRBV11-1 and TRBJ2-7 provide the parts outside the CDR3, is EAEVAQSPRYKITEKSQAVAFWCDPISGHATLYWYRQILGQGPELLVQFQDESVVDDSQLPKDRFSAERLKGVDSTLKIQPAELGDSAMYLCASSKLAGSYEQYFGPGTRLTVT.

The chain is built from TRBV7-3 and TRBJ2-7, with 7 positions matching TRBD1. Germline assignment: CDR1 SGHTA and CDR2 FQGTGA. This CDR3 is 16 amino acids long. With 5 bases clipped from V and 2 bases from J, the junction kept 12 bases outside the gene matches. The CDR3 nucleotides read TGTGCCAGCAGCCCCATTCAGGGGGAAGGGGCCTACGAGCAGTACTTC. This gives the protein CASSPIQGEGAYEQYF.

This clonotype showed up just once. The CDR3 loop reads CSLLGTSFESGANVLTF. The CDR3 DNA reads TGCAGCTTACTCGGGACTAGCTTCGAGTCTGGGGCCAACGTCCTGACTTTC. The chain uses TRBV29-1 and TRBJ2-6, with 9 bases lining up with TRBD2. Germline values: CDR1 SQVTM, CDR2 ANQGSEA. This CDR3 contains 17 residues. Unmatched junction bases numbered 12, after V lost 8 bases and J lost 1 base.

The table lists this clonotype with a few counts. The genes are TRBV10-3 and TRBJ2-3, with 14 bases lining up with TRBD2. The CDR3 runs to 17 residues. Germline CDR1 ENHRY, CDR2 SYGVKD. Trimming cost V 5 bases and J 3 bases; bases outside gene matches: 7. The chain's CDR3 is CAISSRGLAGGTDTQYF. CDR3 sequence (DNA): TGTGCCATCAGTTCTCGCGGACTAGCGGGAGGAACAGATACGCAGTATTTT.

V gene TRBV19 combines with J gene TRBJ2-7, with a weak D call TRBD1 (5 bases). Trimming took off 6 bases at V and 2 bases at J, with 11 bases between the two ends. Germline V gene sequence: CDR1 LNHDA, CDR2 SQIVND (reference sequence). CDR3 length: 13 residues. Here the CDR3 reads CASRGRAAYEQYF. The CDR3 coding sequence is TGTGCCAGTAGAGGCAGGGCCGCCTACGAGCAGTACTTC.